This T cell receptor beta chain was observed in a study of cytomegalovirus exposure and HLA in healthy donors. The overall study: Out of 170 million or so T cells, an earlier analysis found 117 million unique TCR beta sequences in total. Genotyping showed 75% to 90% of 300 to 450 donors falling in the Caucasian-associated ancestry cluster.

As regards this clone: The antigen is unknown.

The PCR employed 60 Vbeta primers together with 13 Jbeta primers. Data came from immunoSEQ multiplex PCR; TCRdb stores just in-frame clones and leaves some out. Here the sample spans 160,000 or so clones, 72% being singletons. The study, taken as a whole, reports: It was reported that TCR beta sequences correctly inferred the HLA-A and HLA-B alleles for most subjects.

Everyone who donated was a healthy bone marrow donor. V lost 2 bases and J lost 5; bases outside the gene matches: 6. The CDR3 loop spans 14 amino acids. The V gene's germline CDR1 is SGHNT and CDR2 YYREEE (reference sequence). The sequenced sample consisted of PBMCs. This chain joins TRBV5-4 and TRBJ2-7, with TRBD1 matching over 8 bases. This TCR came from a human donor in good health. The CDR3 region is CASSFVDRVHEQYF. The CDR3, as DNA: TGTGCCAGCAGCTTCGTGGACAGGGTCCACGAGCAGTACTTC.